The clone carrying this TCR beta chain was recorded at least ten times. Its matching antigen is unknown. Time point reported: newly diagnosed GD, antithyroid drugs for less than 3 months. Extracted RNA from PBMCs served as the source of the TCR library. Each of the patients was recruited from an endocrinology department situated in Xi'an, China. The data were taken from a study of regulatory T cells in long-lasting Graves disease. Study-level findings and limits: Persistent disease showed a preference for TRBV28, TRBJ1-2 and TRBJ2-5.

Trimming removed 5 bases from V and 0 bases from J; junction bases left unmatched: 6. Germline CDR1 and CDR2: DFQATT and SNEGSKA (reference sequence). This CDR3 contains 15 residues. Investigators prepared the TCR beta libraries by applying iRepertoire HTBI primers and Arm-PCR of CDR3 regions. Using its own MiXCR run on the multiplex PCR reads, TCRdb lists one record per CDR3 protein. Of hundreds of thousands of distinct CDR3 sequences listed, roughly 13% were seen once; the top ten hold roughly 9.7%. The same sample was also used in a study of T cells in Graves' hyperthyroidism and ophthalmopathy.

This TCR came from a man younger than 40 with Graves disease. The chain couples TRBV20-1 to TRBJ2-1, with TRBD1 matching 8 bases. The material sequenced was peripheral blood mononuclear cells (PBMCs), taken at new diagnosis, from a patient treated with antithyroid drugs. CDR3 bases: TGCAGTGCTCCCCGACAGGGGAGCTCCTACAATGAGCAGTTCTTC. Its protein product is CSAPRQGSSYNEQFF.